This TCR beta chain came from a study of cytomegalovirus exposure and HLA in healthy donors. The PCR ran on 60 Vbeta and 13 Jbeta primers. TCRdb keeps only in-frame clones here, not all; method: immunoSEQ multiplex PCR. The repertoire includes approximately 170,000 clones, around 75% of them detected once, and 4% to 5% sits in the top ten. The CDR3 extends over 13 amino acids. Deletions cut 6 bases from V and 5 bases from J, with 13 bases between. Germline V gives CDR1 SGHNT, CDR2 YENEEA. Source material: PBMCs. The TCR originated in a young man in good health and CMV-seropositive. This chain links TRBV11-3 with TRBJ2-5, with a weak D call TRBD1 (6 bases). The CDR3 loop is CASRLGAGETQYF. The DNA of the CDR3 is TGTGCCAGCAGACTGGGGGCAGGGGAGACCCAGTACTTC.